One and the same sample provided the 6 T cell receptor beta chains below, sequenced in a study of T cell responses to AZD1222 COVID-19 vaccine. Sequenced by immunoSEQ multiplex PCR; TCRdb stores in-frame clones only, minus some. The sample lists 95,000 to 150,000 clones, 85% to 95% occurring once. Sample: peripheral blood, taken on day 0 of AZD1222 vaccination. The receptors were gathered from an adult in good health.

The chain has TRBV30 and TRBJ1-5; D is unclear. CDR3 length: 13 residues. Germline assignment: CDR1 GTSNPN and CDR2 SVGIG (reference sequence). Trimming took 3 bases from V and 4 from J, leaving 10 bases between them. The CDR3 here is CAWSRTENQPQHF. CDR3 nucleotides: TGTGCCTGGAGCCGGACGGAGAATCAGCCCCAGCATTTT. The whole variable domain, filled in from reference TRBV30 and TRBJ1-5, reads SQTIHQWPATLVQPVGSPLSLECTVEGTSNPNLYWYRQAAGRGLQLLFYSVGIGQISSEVPQNLSASRPQDRQFILSSKKLLLSDSGFYLCAWSRTENQPQHFGDGTRLSIL.

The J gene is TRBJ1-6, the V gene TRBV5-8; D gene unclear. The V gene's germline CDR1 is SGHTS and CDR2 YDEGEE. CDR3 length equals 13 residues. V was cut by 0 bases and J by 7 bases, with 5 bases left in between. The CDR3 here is CASSLAGNSPLHF. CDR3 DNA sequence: TGTGCCAGCAGCTTGGCCGGGAATTCACCCCTCCACTTT.

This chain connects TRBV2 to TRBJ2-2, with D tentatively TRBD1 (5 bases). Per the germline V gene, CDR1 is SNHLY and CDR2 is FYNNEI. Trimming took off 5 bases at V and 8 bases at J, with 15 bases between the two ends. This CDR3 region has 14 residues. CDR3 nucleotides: TGTGCCAGCAGTTCGACAGACCCTCGGGGGGAGCTGTTTTTT. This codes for CASSSTDPRGELFF.

This chain's CDR3 is CASSTTGNQPQHF. The CDR3 nucleotides read TGCGCCAGCAGTACCACAGGGAATCAGCCCCAGCATTTT. This chain links TRBV10-2 with TRBJ1-5; the D gene is possibly TRBD1 (6 bases). Trimming cost V 5 bases and J 4 bases, with 9 bases left between them. Germline V CDR1 and CDR2: WSHSY, SAAADI. This CDR3 spans 13 amino acids.

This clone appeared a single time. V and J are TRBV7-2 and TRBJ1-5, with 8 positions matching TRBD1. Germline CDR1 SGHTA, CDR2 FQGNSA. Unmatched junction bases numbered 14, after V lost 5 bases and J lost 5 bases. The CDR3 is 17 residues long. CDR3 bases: TGTGCCAGCAGCCTTCACCTGGGCAGGGGGCCCCATCAGCCCCAGCATTTT. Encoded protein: CASSLHLGRGPHQPQHF.

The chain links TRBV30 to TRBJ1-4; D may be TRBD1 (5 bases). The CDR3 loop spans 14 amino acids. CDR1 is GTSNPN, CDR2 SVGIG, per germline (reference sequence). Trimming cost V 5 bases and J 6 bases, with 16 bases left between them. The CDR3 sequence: CAWAYRDRDEKLFF. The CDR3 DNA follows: TGTGCCTGGGCTTACCGGGACCGTGATGAAAAACTGTTTTTT.